This T cell receptor beta chain was captured in a study of blood T cell repertoires in COVID-19. At the level of the study: T cells, B-cell-depleted T cells, or PBMCs supplied cDNA or gDNA.

The CDR3 runs to 14 residues. Germline V lookup: CDR1 LNHDA, CDR2 SQIVND (reference sequence). J lost 6 bases, V lost 1 base, and 3 bases had no gene match. As originally analysed: Amplification with reference gene primers provided the estimates of nucleated cell counts. Using immunoSEQ multiplex PCR, the repertoire was profiled, and TCRdb retains in-frame clones only, with some absent. Clone size and V and J calls were adopted from that table, with D and trimming inferred from the DNA. The data show approximately 300,000 clones, around 82% seen once. The sequenced sample consisted of peripheral blood. The sequence was collected from a woman between 45 and 60 years old with acute or convalescent COVID-19. The rearrangement joins TRBV19 to TRBJ2-1; 7 bases agree with TRBD2. This chain's CDR3 is CASSIGGRGNEQFF. CDR3 nucleotide sequence: TGTGCCAGTAGTATAGGTGGGAGGGGCAATGAGCAGTTCTTC.